The rows below give T cell receptor beta chains drawn from one sample of a study of T-cell reconstitution after alpha-beta-depleted transplantation in children. TCRdb reprocessed the PCR reads with MiXCR, giving one entry per CDR3 protein. The sample shows around 500,000 distinct CDR3 sequences, more than 20% of them seen only once. The sequenced sample was PBMCs, mostly from graft donor cells, obtained 360 days after TCRalphabeta/CD19-depleted stem cell transplant. These receptors were taken from a boy less than two years old who had a stem cell transplant for acute myeloid leukemia, so the T cells may come from the graft donor. CDR3s include the opening cysteine and the closing phenylalanine or tryptophan. D genes are given only for firm matches. Clone size is given for some rows only: seen once, a few or many times, or a class if the clone is expanded.

V	J	size	D	CDR3	DNA
TRBV20-1	TRBJ2-5	-	TRBD2	CSAIPLAGGRRETQYF	TGCAGTGCTATCCCTCTAGCGGGGGGCCGGCGGGAGACCCAGTACTTC
TRBV20-1	TRBJ2-3	few	-	CSARATGSSTDTQYF	TGCAGTGCTAGAGCGACGGGGTCTAGCACAGATACGCAGTATTTT
TRBV20-1	TRBJ2-1	once	TRBD1	CSARPGQLTYEQFF	TGCAGTGCTAGGCCGGGACAGCTAACTTATGAGCAGTTCTTC
TRBV5-4	TRBJ2-5	few	-	CASSPGPGQEETQYF	TGTGCCAGCAGCCCGGGGCCCGGACAAGAAGAGACCCAGTACTTC
TRBV6-5	TRBJ2-5	many	TRBD1	CASSYSVRGSETQYF	TGTGCCAGCAGTTACTCGGTCAGGGGGTCGGAGACCCAGTACTTC
TRBV10-3	TRBJ2-5	many	TRBD1	CAIRTDRGEETQYF	TGTGCCATCAGGACGGACAGGGGAGAAGAGACCCAGTACTTC
TRBV6-5	TRBJ2-3	-	TRBD2	CASSYPIFLAGEGTDTQYF	TGTGCCAGCAGTTACCCGATCTTCCTAGCGGGGGAGGGCACAGATACGCAGTATTTT
TRBV29-1	TRBJ2-7	many	-	CSAETGIEQYF	TGCAGCGCAGAAACAGGGATCGAGCAGTACTTC
TRBV4-3	TRBJ2-1	-	TRBD1	CASSPTGVGEQFF	TGCGCCAGCAGCCCAACAGGGGTTGGTGAGCAGTTCTTC
TRBV10-3	TRBJ1-5	-	-	CAISDAVRNQPQHF	TGTGCCATCAGTGATGCGGTGCGCAATCAGCCCCAGCATTTT
TRBV12-3/TRBV12-4	TRBJ2-5	-	TRBD1	CASSKPWTGGEETQYF	TGTGCCAGCAGTAAGCCCTGGACAGGGGGGGAAGAGACCCAGTACTTC
TRBV10-3	TRBJ2-1	few	-	CAITRPNNEQFF	TGTGCCATCACCCGACCAAACAATGAGCAGTTCTTC
TRBV20-1	TRBJ2-1	many	-	CSARLGGPDNEQFF	TGCAGTGCTAGACTAGGGGGGCCGGACAATGAGCAGTTCTTC
TRBV13	TRBJ1-6	many	TRBD1	CASSFWTGGNSPLHF	TGTGCCAGCAGCTTCTGGACAGGGGGGAATTCACCCCTCCACTTT
TRBV20-1	TRBJ2-5	few	-	CSARDRTTETQYF	TGCAGTGCTAGAGATCGGACCACAGAGACCCAGTACTTC
TRBV10-3	TRBJ1-1	few	-	CAIKATANTEAFF	TGTGCCATCAAAGCGACAGCGAACACTGAAGCTTTCTTT
TRBV7-2	TRBJ1-3	-	-	CASSPTTQGNTIYF	TGTGCCAGCAGCCCCACGACGCAGGGAAACACCATATATTTT
TRBV27	TRBJ2-1	few	TRBD2	CASSFVRGRYNEQFF	TGTGCCAGCAGTTTCGTGCGGGGGAGATACAATGAGCAGTTCTTC
TRBV6-5	TRBJ2-3	few	TRBD1	CASSYTGEKNADTQYF	TGTGCCAGCAGTTACACAGGGGAGAAAAATGCAGATACGCAGTATTTT
TRBV10-2	TRBJ2-7	few	TRBD1	CASSARDRVSYEQYF	TGCGCCAGCAGTGCCCGGGACAGGGTTTCCTACGAGCAGTACTTC
TRBV19	TRBJ2-7	-	-	CASSTPGRPSYEQYF	TGTGCCAGTAGCACCCCGGGACGCCCCTCCTACGAGCAGTACTTC
TRBV18	TRBJ2-1	few	TRBD2	CASSPGSGGYNEQFF	TGTGCCAGCTCACCAGGCAGCGGGGGGTACAATGAGCAGTTCTTC
TRBV12-3/TRBV12-4	TRBJ1-3	few	TRBD1	CASRRQGPGNTIYF	TGTGCCAGCAGGAGACAGGGTCCCGGAAACACCATATATTTT
TRBV20-1	TRBJ2-3	many	-	CSARESDTQYF	TGCAGTGCTAGAGAATCAGATACGCAGTATTTT
TRBV14	TRBJ2-5	many	-	CASSTRTAVVQETQYF	TGTGCCAGCAGCACAAGGACCGCTGTCGTCCAAGAGACCCAGTACTTC
TRBV5-6	TRBJ1-1	-	TRBD1	CASSLLWTGAGTEAFF	TGTGCCAGCAGCTTGCTGTGGACAGGGGCGGGAACTGAAGCTTTCTTT
TRBV10-3	TRBJ1-4	few	-	CAISIRRGEKLFF	TGTGCCATCAGTATACGACGGGGGGAAAAACTGTTTTTT
TRBV7-2	TRBJ2-7	-	TRBD2	CASSGLAGFSYEQYF	TGTGCCAGCAGCGGACTAGCGGGTTTCTCCTACGAGCAGTACTTC
TRBV6-5	TRBJ2-2	many	TRBD2	CASSYPTSGTGELFF	TGTGCCAGCAGTTACCCGACTAGCGGAACCGGGGAGCTGTTTTTT
TRBV7-6	TRBJ1-1	few	-	CASSLALPGMNTEAFF	TGTGCCAGCAGCTTAGCGCTTCCGGGGATGAACACTGAAGCTTTCTTT
TRBV6-1	TRBJ2-2	few	-	CASARGGYTGELFF	TGTGCCAGCGCCCGAGGGGGATATACCGGGGAGCTGTTTTTT
TRBV4-2	TRBJ2-5	many	TRBD2	CASSQDLSGGIQETQYF	TGTGCCAGCAGCCAAGATCTAAGCGGGGGGATTCAAGAGACCCAGTACTTC
TRBV25-1	TRBJ2-2	few	-	CASNRQTGELFF	TGTGCCAGCAATCGGCAGACCGGGGAGCTGTTTTTT
TRBV20-1	TRBJ2-4	many	-	CSAWDRGNIQYF	TGCAGTGCCTGGGACCGAGGAAACATTCAGTACTTC
TRBV12-3/TRBV12-4	TRBJ2-5	many	-	CASSAVVQETQYF	TGTGCCAGCAGTGCCGTGGTTCAAGAGACCCAGTACTTC
TRBV25-1	TRBJ2-3	-	TRBD1	CAISQGARDTQYF	TGTGCCATCTCACAGGGGGCAAGAGATACGCAGTATTTT
TRBV6-2/TRBV6-3	TRBJ1-5	-	-	CAAGTPRNNQPQHF	TGTGCAGCCGGTACTCCGCGGAACAATCAGCCCCAGCATTTT
TRBV7-9	TRBJ2-2	many	-	CASSASGTPLLGELFF	TGTGCCAGCAGCGCATCCGGGACACCGTTACTCGGGGAGCTGTTTTTT
TRBV5-1	TRBJ1-6	few	-	CASSLEILGTSSPLHF	TGCGCCAGCAGCTTGGAGATATTGGGAACTAGTTCACCCCTCCACTTT
TRBV15	TRBJ2-7	few	-	CATSRDRILYEQYF	TGTGCCACCAGCAGAGATCGTATACTCTACGAGCAGTACTTC
TRBV4-3	TRBJ1-1	few	-	CASSHLPGTRSEAFF	TGCGCCAGCAGCCACCTTCCAGGGACACGCTCTGAAGCTTTCTTT
TRBV5-1	TRBJ2-3	once	TRBD2	CASSLEAGGSTDTQYF	TGCGCCAGCAGCCTCGAGGCGGGGGGCAGCACAGATACGCAGTATTTT
TRBV6-5	TRBJ2-1	few	TRBD1	CASSYDGTGRNNEQFF	TGTGCCAGCAGTTACGATGGGACAGGGAGAAACAATGAGCAGTTCTTC
TRBV20-1	TRBJ2-5	few	TRBD2	CSAREPPRDSGVRETQYF	TGCAGTGCTAGAGAACCCCCCCGGGATAGCGGGGTTAGGGAGACCCAGTACTTC
TRBV29-1	TRBJ2-1	many	-	CSVEGGGYLYNEQFF	TGCAGCGTTGAAGGTGGAGGGTACCTTTACAATGAGCAGTTCTTC
TRBV15	TRBJ2-1	many	TRBD2	CATRISGGPYNEQFF	TGTGCCACCAGAATTAGCGGGGGGCCCTACAATGAGCAGTTCTTC
TRBV7-9	TRBJ1-2	many	-	CASSPGGYGYTF	TGTGCCAGCAGCCCGGGGGGATATGGCTACACCTTC